Included here is one T cell receptor (beta chain) sequence, with context. Its antigen is still unknown. This record comes from a study of identical twins. Healthy Caucasians provided all donations. Study conclusions and caveats: A lower insertion count was a feature of abundant cord blood beta clonotypes, with no such feature in memory repertoires. Partly confounded zero-insertion analyses could result from invariant MAIT and iNKT cells.

With template switching, a universal primer site was added, and the cDNA carried unique molecular identifiers. Each CDR3 protein is one row after TCRdb ran MiXCR on the 5' RACE reads. The profile shows about 890,000 distinct CDR3 sequences, about 12% of them singletons. This sample was shared with a second study, whose subject was yellow fever vaccine responses in identical twins.

The sample was PBMCs. The sequence derives from a woman aged 18-29 years in good health.

The CDR3 DNA sequence: TGCAGTGCTTTGGATGAGCAGTTCTTC. Residues: CSALDEQFF. V gene TRBV20-1 combines with J gene TRBJ2-1, with D hard to call. Germline loops: CDR1 DFQATT, CDR2 SNEGSKA (reference sequence). This CDR3 comprises 9 residues. Trimming took 5 bases from V and 8 from J, leaving 4 bases between them.